This T cell receptor beta chain was recorded in a study of T cells in Graves' hyperthyroidism and ophthalmopathy. Study-level points and caveats: A 13 V-J model separated ophthalmopathy from stable hyperthyroidism.

Germline V CDR1 and CDR2: DFQATT, SNEGSKA (reference sequence). The length of the CDR3 is 16 residues. V lost 0 bases and J lost 4; bases outside the gene matches: 6. On this clonotype itself: Its specificity is not known.

The hyperthyroidism patients had all been newly diagnosed, and their disease duration was under 2 months. Their ages ranged from 18 to 65 years. Orbital computed tomography, thyroid ultrasound, serum thyroxine and TRAb, and clinical symptoms together informed the diagnoses. Regions amplified from RNA transcripts were the TCR beta CDR3 regions. Primed by the HTBI set, a first-round RT-PCR was run on the TCR CDR3. TCRdb reprocessed the multiplex PCR reads with MiXCR, giving one entry per CDR3 protein. The sample shows approximately 600,000 distinct CDR3 sequences, approximately 15% of them seen only once.

The sequence came from a young woman with Graves' hyperthyroidism that later progressed to Graves' ophthalmopathy. This chain joins TRBV20-1 and TRBJ2-7, with 13 bases matching TRBD2. Sequencing used blood. CDR3 DNA: TGCAGTGCTAGAGATAGGACTAGCGGGAGTAAATACGAGCAGTACTTC. This gives the protein CSARDRTSGSKYEQYF.